This T cell receptor beta chain was identified in a study of T cells in Graves' hyperthyroidism and ophthalmopathy. V lost 9 bases and J lost 0, with 14 bases in between. Germline CDR1 MNHNS, CDR2 SASEGT. This CDR3 spans 14 amino acids. The table lists this clonotype with many counts. Using RNA transcripts as the source, TCR beta CDR3 regions were amplified. TCR CDR3 underwent first-round RT-PCR with the HTBI primer set. TCRdb processed the multiplex PCR reads anew with MiXCR; each CDR3 protein has one entry. The sample carries 300,000 to 450,000 distinct CDR3 sequences, just under 25% recorded once. The specimen was blood. This clonotype was obtained from a middle-aged man with Graves' hyperthyroidism. This chain uses TRBV6-1 with TRBJ1-1; no clear D. The DNA for the CDR3 is TGTGCCAGTAGTCGACGGACCATGAACACTGAAGCTTTCTTT. Protein product: CASSRRTMNTEAFF.